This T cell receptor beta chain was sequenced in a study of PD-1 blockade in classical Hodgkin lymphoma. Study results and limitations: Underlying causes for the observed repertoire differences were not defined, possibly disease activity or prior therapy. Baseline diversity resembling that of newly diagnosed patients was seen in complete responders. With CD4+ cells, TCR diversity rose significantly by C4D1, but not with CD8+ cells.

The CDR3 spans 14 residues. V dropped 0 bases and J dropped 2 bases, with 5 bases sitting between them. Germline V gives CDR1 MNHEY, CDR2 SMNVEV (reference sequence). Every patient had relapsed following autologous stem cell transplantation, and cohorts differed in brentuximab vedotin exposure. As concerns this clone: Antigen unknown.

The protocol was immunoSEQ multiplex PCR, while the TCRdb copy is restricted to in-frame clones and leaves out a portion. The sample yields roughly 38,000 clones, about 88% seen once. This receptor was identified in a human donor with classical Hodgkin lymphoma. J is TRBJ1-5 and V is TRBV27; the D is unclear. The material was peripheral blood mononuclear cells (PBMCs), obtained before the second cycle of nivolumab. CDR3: CASSLSQGNQPQHF. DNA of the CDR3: TGTGCCAGCAGTTTATCCCAGGGCAATCAGCCCCAGCATTTT.